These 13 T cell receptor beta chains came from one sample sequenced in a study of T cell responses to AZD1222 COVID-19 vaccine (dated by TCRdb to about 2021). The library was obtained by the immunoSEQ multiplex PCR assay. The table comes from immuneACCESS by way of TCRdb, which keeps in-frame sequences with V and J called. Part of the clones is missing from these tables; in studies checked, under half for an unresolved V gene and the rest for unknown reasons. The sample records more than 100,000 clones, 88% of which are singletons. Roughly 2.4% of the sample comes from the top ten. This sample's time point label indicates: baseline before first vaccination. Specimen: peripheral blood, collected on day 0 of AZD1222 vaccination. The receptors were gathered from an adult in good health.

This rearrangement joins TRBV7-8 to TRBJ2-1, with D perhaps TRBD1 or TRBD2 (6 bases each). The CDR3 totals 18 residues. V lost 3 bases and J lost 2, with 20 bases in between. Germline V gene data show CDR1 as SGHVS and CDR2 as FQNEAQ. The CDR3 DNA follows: TGTGCCAGCAGCTTCGTCCCTAGGGGGACTTTTACCTACAATGAGCAGTTCTTC. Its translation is CASSFVPRGTFTYNEQFF.

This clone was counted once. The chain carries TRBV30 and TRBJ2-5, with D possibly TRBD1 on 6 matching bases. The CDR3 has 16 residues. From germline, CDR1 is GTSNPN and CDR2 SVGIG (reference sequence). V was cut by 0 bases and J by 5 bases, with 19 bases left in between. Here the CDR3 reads CAWSVGGGPGEETQYF. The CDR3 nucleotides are TGTGCCTGGAGTGTGGGTGGGGGACCAGGGGAGGAGACCCAGTACTTC.

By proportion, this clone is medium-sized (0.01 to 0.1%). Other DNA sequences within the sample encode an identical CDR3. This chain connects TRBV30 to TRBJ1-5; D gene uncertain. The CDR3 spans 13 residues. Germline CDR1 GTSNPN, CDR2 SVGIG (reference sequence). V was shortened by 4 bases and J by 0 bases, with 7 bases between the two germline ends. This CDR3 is CAWTLDSNQPQHF. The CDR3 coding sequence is TGTGCCTGGACCCTCGATAGCAATCAGCCCCAGCATTTT.

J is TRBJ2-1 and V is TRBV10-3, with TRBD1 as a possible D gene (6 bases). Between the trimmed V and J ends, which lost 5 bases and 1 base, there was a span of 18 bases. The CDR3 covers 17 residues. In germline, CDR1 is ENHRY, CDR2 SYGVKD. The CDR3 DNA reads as TGTGCCATCAGTAGAGGACAGCCTACAGGGTCCTACAATGAGCAGTTCTTC. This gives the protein CAISRGQPTGSYNEQFF.

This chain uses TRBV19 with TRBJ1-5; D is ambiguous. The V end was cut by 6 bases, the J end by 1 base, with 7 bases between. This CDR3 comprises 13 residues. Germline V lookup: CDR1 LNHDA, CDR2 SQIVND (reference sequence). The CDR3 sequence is CASRGISNQPQHF. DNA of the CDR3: TGTGCCAGTAGGGGGATCAGCAATCAGCCCCAGCATTTT.

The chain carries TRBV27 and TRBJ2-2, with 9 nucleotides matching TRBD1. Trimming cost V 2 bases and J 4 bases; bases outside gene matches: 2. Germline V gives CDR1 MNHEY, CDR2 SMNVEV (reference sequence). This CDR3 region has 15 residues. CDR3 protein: CASSLGQGLTGELFF. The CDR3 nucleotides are TGTGCCAGCAGTTTAGGACAGGGGCTCACCGGGGAGCTGTTTTTT.

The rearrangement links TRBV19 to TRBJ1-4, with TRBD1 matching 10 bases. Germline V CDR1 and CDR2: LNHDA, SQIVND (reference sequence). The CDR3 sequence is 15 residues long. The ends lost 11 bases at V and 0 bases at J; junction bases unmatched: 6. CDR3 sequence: CAAGQGVATNEKLFF. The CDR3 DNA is TGTGCCGCCGGACAGGGGGTTGCAACTAATGAAAAACTGTTTTTT.

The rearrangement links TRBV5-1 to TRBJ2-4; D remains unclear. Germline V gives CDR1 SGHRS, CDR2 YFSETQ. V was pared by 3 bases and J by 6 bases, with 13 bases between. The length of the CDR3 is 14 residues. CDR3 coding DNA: TGCGCCAGCAGCTCCCCAGACCTGACAAACATTCAGTACTTC. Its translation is CASSSPDLTNIQYF.

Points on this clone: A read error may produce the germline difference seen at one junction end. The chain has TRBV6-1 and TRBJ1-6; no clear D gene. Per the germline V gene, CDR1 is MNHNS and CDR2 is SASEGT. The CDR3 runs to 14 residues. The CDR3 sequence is CASREGGLNSPLHF. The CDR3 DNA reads TGTGCCAGCAGGGAAGGAGGCCTTAATTCACCCCTCCACTTT.

The CDR3 DNA is TGCGCCAGCAGCACGGACGACAGCCCCTACGAGCAGTACTTC. Its translation: CASSTDDSPYEQYF. The chain couples TRBV5-1 to TRBJ2-7; maybe TRBD1 (5 bases). This CDR3 is built from 14 residues. V lost 4 bases, J lost 2 bases, and 13 bases lay in between. From germline, CDR1 is SGHRS and CDR2 YFSETQ.

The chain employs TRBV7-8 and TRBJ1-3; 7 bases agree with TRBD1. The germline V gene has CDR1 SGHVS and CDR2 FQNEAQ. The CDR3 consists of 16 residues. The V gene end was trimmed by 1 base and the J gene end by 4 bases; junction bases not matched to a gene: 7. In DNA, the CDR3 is TGTGCCAGCAGCTTAGATAGACAGGGAGACGGAAACACCATATATTTT. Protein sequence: CASSLDRQGDGNTIYF.

The CDR3 DNA reads TGTGCCAGCAGTACGGACAGTAACTATGGCTACACCTTC. Translating it yields CASSTDSNYGYTF. The chain uses TRBV28 and TRBJ1-2; tentative D call: TRBD1 (6 bases). The germline V and J ends were trimmed by 5 bases and 1 base, with 8 bases remaining between them. This CDR3 comprises 13 residues. Germline values: CDR1 MDHEN, CDR2 SYDVKM.

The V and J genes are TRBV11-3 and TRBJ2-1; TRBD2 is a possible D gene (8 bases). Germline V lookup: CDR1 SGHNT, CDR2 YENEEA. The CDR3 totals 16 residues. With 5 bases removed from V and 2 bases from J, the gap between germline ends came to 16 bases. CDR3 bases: TGTGCCAGCAGCCCGGGGGGGCAGGGGGCCTACAATGAGCAGTTCTTC. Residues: CASSPGGQGAYNEQFF. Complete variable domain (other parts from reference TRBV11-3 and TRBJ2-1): EAGVVQSPRYKIIEKKQPVAFWCNPISGHNTLYWYLQNLGQGPELLIRYENEEAVDDSQLPKDRFSAERLKGVDSTLKIQPAELGDSAVYLCASSPGGQGAYNEQFFGPGTRLTVL.